Given below is one T cell receptor beta chain in context. Its matching antigen is unknown. V shed 4 bases, J shed 0 bases, and the junction held 8 bases outside the gene matches. Germline V gene data show CDR1 as SQVTM and CDR2 as ANQGSEA. The length of the CDR3 is 19 residues. The donors comprised healthy bone marrow donors. Primers for the PCR totalled 60 Vbeta and 13 Jbeta. Per the original methods: Unique TCR beta chains totaled roughly 81 million in a later count, with approximately 10 million of them shared. Using immunoSEQ multiplex PCR, the repertoire was profiled, and TCRdb retains in-frame clones only, with some absent. That table supplies the V and J calls and clone size; D and trimming were determined from the DNA. Among tens of thousands of clones, 70% to 90% were seen once, and the ten largest hold about 2.5%. These data come from a study of cytomegalovirus exposure and HLA in healthy donors. The study's findings and limits: As a later analysis revealed, the rate of TCR association differed by HLA locus, with DRB1 most and HLA-C fewest. Presence/absence comparisons presumed near-even sequencing depth among donors.

Sequencing used PBMCs. The TCR sequence derives from a man aged 18 to 35 in good health and CMV-seronegative. The chain combines TRBV29-1 with TRBJ2-6; 14 bases are shared with TRBD2. The CDR3 DNA reads as TGCAGCGTTGTATGGGGACTAGCGGGAGCTTTCTCTGGGGCCAACGTCCTGACTTTC. This sequence encodes CSVVWGLAGAFSGANVLTF.